Shown below are 14 T cell receptor beta chains from a single sample sequenced in a study of spatial heterogeneity in lung cancer. Described time point: sample taken at primary tumor resection. MiXCR was run by TCRdb on the 5' RACE reads, yielding one entry per CDR3 protein. The table shows about 13,000 distinct CDR3 sequences, with around 4.1% occurring only once. The starting material was PBMCs, obtained at surgery. These receptors all come from a male donor with early-stage non-small cell lung cancer.

The table lists this clonotype with many counts. The V gene is TRBV28, the J gene TRBJ2-7; tentatively, D is TRBD1 (5 bases). The CDR3 loop spans 15 amino acids. With 5 bases removed from V and 3 bases from J, the gap between germline ends came to 17 bases. The V gene's germline CDR1 is MDHEN and CDR2 SYDVKM. The DNA of the CDR3 is TGTGCCAGCAGTCGAATCCGGACAAGCCTCTACGAGCAGTACTTC. Its protein is CASSRIRTSLYEQYF.

This clonotype was seen many times. The chain couples TRBV7-2 to TRBJ2-7, with 10 bases that match TRBD2. V lost 1 base, J lost 2 bases, and 5 bases stayed unmatched. There are 16 residues in the CDR3. From germline, CDR1 is SGHTA and CDR2 FQGNSA. The CDR3 coding sequence is TGTGCCAGCAGCTTAGTAATCCTAGCGGGAGCCTACGAGCAGTACTTC. Translation: CASSLVILAGAYEQYF.

The sample holds many counts of this clonotype. This chain connects TRBV28 to TRBJ1-2; D ambiguous. Germline-derived CDR1 and CDR2 are MDHEN and SYDVKM. V was shortened by 4 bases and J by 8 bases, with 17 bases between the two germline ends. CDR3 length: 14 residues. The CDR3 sequence is CASSSFTRVDGYTF. CDR3 coding DNA: TGTGCCAGCAGTTCCTTTACCCGGGTGGACGGCTACACCTTC.

This clonotype was seen at least ten times. V and J are TRBV5-1 and TRBJ2-1, with a possible D match to TRBD2 (5 bases). This CDR3 is built from 15 residues. Trimming removed 3 bases at V and 3 bases at J, with 13 bases between. CDR1 and CDR2 (germline): SGHRS, YFSETQ. CDR3 DNA sequence: TGCGCCAGCAGCTCTAGCCACGGAGGCTACAATGAGCAGTTCTTC. This sequence encodes CASSSSHGGYNEQFF.

This clonotype was counted ten times or more. CDR3 coding DNA: TGTGCCAGCAGTCCCGGGAAGTACCAAGAGACCCAGTACTTC. Its translation is CASSPGKYQETQYF. The chain combines TRBV9 with TRBJ2-5, with D perhaps matching TRBD2 (5 bases). CDR1 is SGDLS and CDR2 is YYNGEE in the germline V gene. V lost 5 bases and J lost 0, with 11 bases in between. This CDR3 spans 14 amino acids.

This clonotype was seen ten or more times. J is TRBJ1-6 and V is TRBV20-1; possibly TRBD1 for D (5 bases). The germline CDR1 and CDR2 sequences are DFQATT and SNEGSKA (reference sequence). Trimming shortened V by 1 base and J by 8 bases, and 12 bases separated the two germline ends. The CDR3 spans 14 residues. CDR3 loop: CSARAVGPDSPLHF. The CDR3 coding sequence is TGCAGTGCTAGAGCTGTGGGGCCGGATTCACCCCTCCACTTT.

This clonotype was observed at least ten times. The chain uses TRBV28 and TRBJ2-7; 9 bases match TRBD1. Germline V gene data show CDR1 as MDHEN and CDR2 as SYDVKM. Trimming cost V 11 bases and J 5 bases; bases outside gene matches: 13. This CDR3 is 14 amino acids long. The CDR3 bases are TGTGCCTCCAGGGCGGGACAGGGAGGGAACGAGCAGTACTTC. It yields the protein CASRAGQGGNEQYF.

This clonotype showed up many times. In DNA form, the CDR3 reads TGCAGTGCTAGAGAGCGGGTCGACGCAGATACGCAGTATTTT. It yields the protein CSARERVDADTQYF. The chain uses TRBV20-1 and TRBJ2-3; possible D gene TRBD2, 5 bases. Germline V gives CDR1 DFQATT, CDR2 SNEGSKA (reference sequence). Trimming stripped 0 bases from V and 4 bases from J, with 11 bases between. The length of the CDR3 is 14 residues.

This clonotype has a count of ten or more. V and J are TRBV4-3 and TRBJ2-4; maybe TRBD1 (5 bases). V lost 4 bases and J lost 0, with 13 bases in between. The CDR3 spans 16 residues. Germline-derived CDR1 and CDR2 are LGHNA and YSLEER. The chain's CDR3 is CASSRELGLAKNIQYF. The CDR3 coding sequence is TGCGCCAGCAGCCGAGAATTGGGGCTAGCCAAAAACATTCAGTACTTC.

This clonotype was seen many times. This chain links TRBV9 with TRBJ2-1; TRBD2 matches 16 bases. The CDR3 totals 15 residues. CDR1 is SGDLS and CDR2 is YYNGEE in the germline V gene. The V segment lost 3 bases and the J segment 10 bases; nucleotides outside the gene matches: 4. Here the CDR3 reads CASSAGTSGRAEQFF. CDR3 DNA sequence: TGTGCCAGCAGCGCCGGGACTAGCGGGAGGGCGGAGCAGTTCTTC.

At least ten counts were recorded for this clonotype. The chain carries TRBV15 and TRBJ1-2; D is unclear. The CDR3 is made up of 12 amino acids. The germline CDR1 and CDR2 sequences are LNHNV and YYDKDF (reference sequence). Trimming cost V 0 bases and J 14 bases, with 13 bases left between them. This CDR3 reads CATSRDSGIQTF. The CDR3 DNA follows: TGTGCCACCAGCAGAGATTCTGGAATCCAGACCTTC.

This clonotype appeared many times. The gene calls are TRBV24-1 and TRBJ2-5; D perhaps matches TRBD2 (5 bases). Germline V CDR1 and CDR2: KGHDR, SFDVKD. Deletions cut 9 bases from V and 4 bases from J, with 20 bases between. This CDR3 is built from 15 residues. CDR3 sequence: CATATPAGPGETQYF. In nucleotides, the CDR3 is TGTGCCACCGCCACTCCGGCGGGCCCGGGAGAGACCCAGTACTTC.

This clonotype was seen a handful of times. This chain joins TRBV7-3 and TRBJ2-5, with D perhaps matching TRBD2 (6 bases). The germline CDR1 and CDR2 sequences are SGHTA and FQGTGA. Trimming removed 4 bases from V and 5 bases from J, with 14 bases in between. The length of the CDR3 is 14 residues. This chain's CDR3 is CASSSVIGGETQYF. CDR3 in DNA: TGTGCCAGCAGCTCCGTCATCGGAGGGGAGACCCAGTACTTC.

This clonotype was counted ten times or more. This chain uses TRBV18 with TRBJ2-4; D gene unclear. CDR1 is KGHSH and CDR2 is LQKENI in the germline V gene. The length of the CDR3 is 16 residues. Trimming shortened V by 0 bases and J by 3 bases, and 12 bases separated the two germline ends. CDR3 residues: CASSPPLGQNKNIQYF. DNA of the CDR3: TGTGCCAGCTCACCACCACTCGGTCAAAACAAAAACATTCAGTACTTC.